This T cell receptor (beta chain) came from a study of identical twins. On this clonotype: Its antigen is as yet unknown.

The CDR3 has 15 residues. The V gene end was trimmed by 6 bases and the J gene end by 4 bases; junction bases not matched to a gene: 8. Study-wide points: Invariant MAIT and iNKT cells may have partly biased zero-insertion analyses. Conclusions leaned on cross-sectional statistical analysis and did not track the same donors over time. Abundant beta clonotypes from cord blood bore fewer insertions; memory repertoires lacked this pattern. Out-of-frame beta sequences exhibited a weaker degree of excess twin sharing.

TCRdb fed the 5' RACE reads into MiXCR, producing one record per CDR3 protein. The sample records roughly 190,000 distinct CDR3 sequences, approximately 15% being singletons. The data also belong to a second study, concerning T cells expressing NK-cell markers.

V is TRBV12-3 or TRBV12-4 and J is TRBJ1-5; 8 nucleotides match TRBD1. The sequenced sample consisted of CD8+ T cells sorted from blood. The sequence derives from a woman aged 18 to 35 in good health. CDR3: CASRDKTGENQPQHF. DNA of the CDR3: TGTGCCAGCAGGGACAAGACAGGGGAGAATCAGCCCCAGCATTTT.